The entry below describes one T cell receptor (beta chain). Its antigen is unidentified. This sample stems from a study of cytomegalovirus exposure and HLA in healthy donors. Study results and limitations: The authors listed about 170 TCR beta chains as cytomegalovirus-associated.

This CDR3 has 16 amino acids. V lost 0 bases, J lost 4 bases, and 13 bases lay in between. Germline V gene data show CDR1 as MGHRA and CDR2 as YSYEKL. Clones were read by immunoSEQ multiplex PCR, and TCRdb kept only the in-frame ones, dropping some. This table holds tens of thousands of clones, approximately 93% found once. The source is a woman in her twenties or thirties in good health and CMV-seropositive. Sequences were obtained from PBMCs. The chain is built from TRBV4-1 and TRBJ1-5; tentatively, D is TRBD1 (6 bases). The CDR3 region is CASSQDRTAPNQPQHF. In DNA form, the CDR3 reads TGCGCCAGCAGCCAAGATCGGACAGCTCCTAATCAGCCCCAGCATTTT.